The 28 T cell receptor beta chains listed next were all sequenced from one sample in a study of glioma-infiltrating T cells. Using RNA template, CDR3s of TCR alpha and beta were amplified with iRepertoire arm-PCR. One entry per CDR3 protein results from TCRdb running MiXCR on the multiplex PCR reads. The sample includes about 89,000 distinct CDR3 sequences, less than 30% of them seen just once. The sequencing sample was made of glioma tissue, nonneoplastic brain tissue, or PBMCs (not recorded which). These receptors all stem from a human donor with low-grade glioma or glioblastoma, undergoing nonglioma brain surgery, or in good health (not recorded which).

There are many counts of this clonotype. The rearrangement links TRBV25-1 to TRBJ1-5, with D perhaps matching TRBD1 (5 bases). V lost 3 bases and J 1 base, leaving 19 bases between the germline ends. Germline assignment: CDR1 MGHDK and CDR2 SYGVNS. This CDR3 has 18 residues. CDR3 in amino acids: CASSDYDSSVRSNQPQHF. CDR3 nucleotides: TGTGCCAGCAGTGACTACGACAGTAGTGTCAGAAGCAATCAGCCCCAGCATTTT.

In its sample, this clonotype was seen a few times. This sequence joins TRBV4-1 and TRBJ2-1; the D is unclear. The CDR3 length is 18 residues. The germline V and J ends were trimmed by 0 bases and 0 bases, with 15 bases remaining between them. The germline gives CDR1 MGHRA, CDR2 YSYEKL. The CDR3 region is CASSQERGPRSSYNEQFF. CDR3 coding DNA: TGCGCCAGCAGCCAAGAACGCGGACCCCGAAGCTCCTACAATGAGCAGTTCTTC.

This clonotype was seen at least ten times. CDR3 bases: TGTGCCAGCTCATTGGACCGGTCTAATTCACCCCTCCACTTT. Translated, it gives CASSLDRSNSPLHF. The rearrangement joins TRBV18 to TRBJ1-6; D remains ambiguous. Between the trimmed V and J ends, which lost 5 bases and 6 bases, there was a span of 11 bases. The CDR3 sequence is 14 residues long. Germline V gene data show CDR1 as KGHSH and CDR2 as LQKENI.

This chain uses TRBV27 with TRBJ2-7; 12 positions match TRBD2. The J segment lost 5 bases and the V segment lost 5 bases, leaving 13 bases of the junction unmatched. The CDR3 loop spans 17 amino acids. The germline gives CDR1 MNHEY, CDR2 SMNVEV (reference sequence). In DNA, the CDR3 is TGTGCCAGCAGTCCCGTGACTAGCGGGAGCTCCTACAACGAGCAGTACTTC. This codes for CASSPVTSGSSYNEQYF.

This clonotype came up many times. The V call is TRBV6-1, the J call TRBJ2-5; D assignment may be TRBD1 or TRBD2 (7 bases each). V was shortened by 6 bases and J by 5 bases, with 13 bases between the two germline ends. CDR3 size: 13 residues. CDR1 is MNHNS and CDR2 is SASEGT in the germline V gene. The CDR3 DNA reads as TGTGCCAGCAGGTACAGGGGAGGGGAGACCCAGTACTTC. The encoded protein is CASRYRGGETQYF.

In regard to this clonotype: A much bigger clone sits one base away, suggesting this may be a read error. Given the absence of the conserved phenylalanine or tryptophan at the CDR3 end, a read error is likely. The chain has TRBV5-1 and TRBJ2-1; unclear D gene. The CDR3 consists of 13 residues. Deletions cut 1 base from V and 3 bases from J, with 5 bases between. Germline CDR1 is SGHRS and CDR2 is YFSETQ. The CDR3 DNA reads TGCGCCAGCAGCTTGTCTTTCTACAATGAGCAGTTCCTC. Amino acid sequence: CASSLSFYNEQFL.

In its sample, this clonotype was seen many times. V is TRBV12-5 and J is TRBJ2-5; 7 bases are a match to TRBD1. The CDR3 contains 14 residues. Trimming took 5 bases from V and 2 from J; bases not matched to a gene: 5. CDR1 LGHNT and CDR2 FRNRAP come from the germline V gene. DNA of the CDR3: TGTGCTAGTGGTATCGGGACAGCTCAAGAGACCCAGTACTTC. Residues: CASGIGTAQETQYF. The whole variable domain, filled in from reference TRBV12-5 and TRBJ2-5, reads DARVTQTPRHKVTEMGQEVTMRCQPILGHNTVFWYRQTMMQGLELLAYFRNRAPLDDSGMPKDRFSAEMPDATLATLKIQPSEPRDSAVYFCASGIGTAQETQYFGPGTRLLVL.

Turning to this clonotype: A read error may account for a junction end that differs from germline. CDR3: CAASSLGVAGNRNEQFF. In nucleotides, the CDR3 is TGTGCCGCCAGCAGCTTAGGGGTAGCGGGGAACCGGAATGAGCAGTTCTTC. This chain connects TRBV15 to TRBJ2-1; 8 nucleotides line up with TRBD2. The CDR3 consists of 17 residues. CDR1 is LNHNV and CDR2 is YYDKDF in the germline V gene (reference sequence).

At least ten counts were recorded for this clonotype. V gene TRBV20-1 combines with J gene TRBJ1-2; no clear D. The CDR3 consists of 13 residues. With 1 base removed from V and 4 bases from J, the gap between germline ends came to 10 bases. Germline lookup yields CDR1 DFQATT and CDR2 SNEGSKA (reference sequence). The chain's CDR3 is CSARAQPSYGYTF. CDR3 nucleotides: TGCAGTGCTAGAGCCCAGCCTTCCTATGGCTACACCTTC.

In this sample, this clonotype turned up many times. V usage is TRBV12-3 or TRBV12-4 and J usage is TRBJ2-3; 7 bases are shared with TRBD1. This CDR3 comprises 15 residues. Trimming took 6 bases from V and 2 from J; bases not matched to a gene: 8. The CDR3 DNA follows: TGTGCCAGCAGCTCCTCGACAGGGTCCACAGATACGCAGTATTTT. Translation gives CASSSSTGSTDTQYF.

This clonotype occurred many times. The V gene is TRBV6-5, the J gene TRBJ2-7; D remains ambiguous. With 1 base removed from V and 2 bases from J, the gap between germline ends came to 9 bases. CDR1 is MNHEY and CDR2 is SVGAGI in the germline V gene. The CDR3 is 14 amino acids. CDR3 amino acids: CASSYLAPPYEQYF. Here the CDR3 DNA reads TGTGCCAGCAGTTACTTGGCACCTCCCTACGAGCAGTACTTC.

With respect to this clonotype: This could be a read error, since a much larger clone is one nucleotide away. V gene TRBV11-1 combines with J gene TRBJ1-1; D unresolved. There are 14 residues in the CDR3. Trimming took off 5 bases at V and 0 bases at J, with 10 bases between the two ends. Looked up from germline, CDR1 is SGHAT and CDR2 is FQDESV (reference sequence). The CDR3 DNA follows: TGTGCCAGCAGCCAATCCAGGATGAACACTGAAGCTTTCTTT. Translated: CASSQSRMNTEAFF.

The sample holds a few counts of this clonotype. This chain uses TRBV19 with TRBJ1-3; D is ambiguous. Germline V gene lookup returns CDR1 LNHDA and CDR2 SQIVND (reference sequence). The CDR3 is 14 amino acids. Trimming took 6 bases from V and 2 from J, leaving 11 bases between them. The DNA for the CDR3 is TGTGCCAGTAGGGATATTTCGGCTGGAAACACCATATATTTT. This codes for CASRDISAGNTIYF.

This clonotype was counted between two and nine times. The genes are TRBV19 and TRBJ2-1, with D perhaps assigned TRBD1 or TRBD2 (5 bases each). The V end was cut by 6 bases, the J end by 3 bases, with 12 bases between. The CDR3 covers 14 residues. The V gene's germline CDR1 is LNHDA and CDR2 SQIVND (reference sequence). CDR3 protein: CASRPGPYYNEQFF. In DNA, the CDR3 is TGTGCCAGTAGACCGGGACCCTACTACAATGAGCAGTTCTTC.

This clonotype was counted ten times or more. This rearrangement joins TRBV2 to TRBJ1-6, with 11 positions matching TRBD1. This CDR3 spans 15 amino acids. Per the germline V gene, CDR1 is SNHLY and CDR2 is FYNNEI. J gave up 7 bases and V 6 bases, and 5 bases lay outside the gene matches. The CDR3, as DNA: TGTGCCAGCAGATACCGGGACAGGGGGAATTCACCCCTCCACTTT. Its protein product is CASRYRDRGNSPLHF.

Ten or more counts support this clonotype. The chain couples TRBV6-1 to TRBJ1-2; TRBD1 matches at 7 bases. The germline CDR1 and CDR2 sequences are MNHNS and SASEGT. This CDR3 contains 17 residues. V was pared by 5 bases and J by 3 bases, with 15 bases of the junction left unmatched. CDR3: CASSPGGLGSSYYGYTF. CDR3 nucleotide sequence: TGTGCCAGCAGTCCAGGGGGTTTGGGGTCTAGCTACTATGGCTACACCTTC.

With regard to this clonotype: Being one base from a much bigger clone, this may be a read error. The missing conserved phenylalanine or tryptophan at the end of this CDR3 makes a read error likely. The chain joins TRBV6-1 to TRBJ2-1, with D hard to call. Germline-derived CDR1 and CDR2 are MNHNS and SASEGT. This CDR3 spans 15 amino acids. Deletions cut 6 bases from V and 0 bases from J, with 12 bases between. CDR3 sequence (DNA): TGTGCCAGCAGCCCCGGGCCCGGCTCCTACAATGAGCAGTTCCTC. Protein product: CASSPGPGSYNEQFL.

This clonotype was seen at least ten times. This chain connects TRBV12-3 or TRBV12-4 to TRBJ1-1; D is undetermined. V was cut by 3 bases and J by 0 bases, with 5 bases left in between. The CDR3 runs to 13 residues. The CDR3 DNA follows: TGTGCCAGCAGTTTCGCGGTGAACACTGAAGCTTTCTTT. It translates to CASSFAVNTEAFF.

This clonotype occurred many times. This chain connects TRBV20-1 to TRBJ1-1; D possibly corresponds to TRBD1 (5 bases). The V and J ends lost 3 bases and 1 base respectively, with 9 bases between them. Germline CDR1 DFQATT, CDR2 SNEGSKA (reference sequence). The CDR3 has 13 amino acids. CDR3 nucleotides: TGCAGTGCTAGGGGGCAGGCGAACACTGAAGCTTTCTTT. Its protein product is CSARGQANTEAFF.

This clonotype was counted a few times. The CDR3 region is CASSVAEKGGYTF. The CDR3 nucleotides read TGTGCCAGCAGCGTGGCCGAAAAGGGTGGCTACACCTTC. The chain links TRBV9 to TRBJ1-2; D is unresolved. The length of the CDR3 is 13 residues. Germline V gives CDR1 SGDLS, CDR2 YYNGEE. V was shortened by 2 bases and J by 7 bases, with 12 bases between the two germline ends.

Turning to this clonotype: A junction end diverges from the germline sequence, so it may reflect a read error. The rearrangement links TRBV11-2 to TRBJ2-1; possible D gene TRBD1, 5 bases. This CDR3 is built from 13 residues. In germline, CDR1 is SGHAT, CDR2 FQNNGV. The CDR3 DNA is TGTGCCAGCAGCTTACAGGGTTGGAATGGGCAGTTCTTC. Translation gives CASSLQGWNGQFF.

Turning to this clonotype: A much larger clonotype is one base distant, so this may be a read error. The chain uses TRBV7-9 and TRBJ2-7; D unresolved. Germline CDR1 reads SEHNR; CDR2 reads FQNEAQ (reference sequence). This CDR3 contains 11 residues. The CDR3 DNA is TGTGCCAGCAGCTTAGACTACGAGCAGTGCTTC. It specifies CASSLDYEQCF.

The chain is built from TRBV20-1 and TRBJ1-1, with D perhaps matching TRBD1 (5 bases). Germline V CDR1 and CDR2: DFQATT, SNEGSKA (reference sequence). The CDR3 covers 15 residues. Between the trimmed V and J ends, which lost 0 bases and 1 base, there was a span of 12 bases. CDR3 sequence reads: CSARDLGQGNTEAFF. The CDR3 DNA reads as TGCAGTGCTAGAGATCTTGGGCAGGGGAACACTGAAGCTTTCTTT.

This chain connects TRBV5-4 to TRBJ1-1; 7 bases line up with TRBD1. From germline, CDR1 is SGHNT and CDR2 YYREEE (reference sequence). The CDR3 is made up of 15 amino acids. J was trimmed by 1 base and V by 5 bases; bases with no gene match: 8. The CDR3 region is CASRRQGRANTEAFF. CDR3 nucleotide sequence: TGTGCCAGCAGGCGACAGGGTCGGGCGAACACTGAAGCTTTCTTT.

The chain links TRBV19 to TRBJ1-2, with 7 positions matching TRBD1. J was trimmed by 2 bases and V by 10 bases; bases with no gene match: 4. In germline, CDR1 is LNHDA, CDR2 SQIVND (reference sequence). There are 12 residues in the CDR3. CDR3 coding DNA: TGTGCCACCTCACAGGGGAACTATGGCTACACCTTC. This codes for CATSQGNYGYTF.

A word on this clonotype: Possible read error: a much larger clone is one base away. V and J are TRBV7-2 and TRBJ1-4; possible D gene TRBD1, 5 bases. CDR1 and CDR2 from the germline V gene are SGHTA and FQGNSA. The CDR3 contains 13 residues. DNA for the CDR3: TGTGTCAGCAGCTCCCCGGGGGACGAAAAACTGTTTTTT. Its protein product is CVSSSPGDEKLFF.

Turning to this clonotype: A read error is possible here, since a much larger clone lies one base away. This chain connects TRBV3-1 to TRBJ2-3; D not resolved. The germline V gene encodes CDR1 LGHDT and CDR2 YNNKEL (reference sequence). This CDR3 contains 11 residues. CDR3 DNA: TGTGCCAGCAGCCAACGGAATACGAAGTATTTT. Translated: CASSQRNTKYF.

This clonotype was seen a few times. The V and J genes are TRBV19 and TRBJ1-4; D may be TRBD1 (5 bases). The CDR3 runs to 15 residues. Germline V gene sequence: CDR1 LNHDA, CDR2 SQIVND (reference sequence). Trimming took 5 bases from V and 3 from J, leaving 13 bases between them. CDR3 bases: TGTGCCAGTAGTCCCCTTGGGGACGCTAATGAAAAACTGTTTTTT. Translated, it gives CASSPLGDANEKLFF.